This entry lists 19 T cell receptor beta chains sequenced from one sample in a study of shared clonotypes between healthy human individuals. Positively selected for CCR7, the CD45RO-negative cells used as naive CD8 cells excluded terminally differentiated effector memory CD45RA+ cells. Some clones are missing from TCRdb's copy, which holds only in-frame ones; the method was immunoSEQ multiplex PCR. The profile shows around 2.1 million clones, roughly 91% of them singletons. The sample consisted of naive CD8+ T cells from PBMCs. All receptors come from a man in his late teens or twenties in good health. Some clones in this sample may be carry-over from other donors' samples.

The V gene is TRBV5-8, the J gene TRBJ1-4; TRBD1 matches 9 bases. Germline lookup yields CDR1 SGHTS and CDR2 YDEGEE. V gave up 3 bases and J gave up 7 bases; unmatched junction bases: 13. The CDR3 runs 17 residues. The CDR3 loop is CASSSALRTGEGEKLFF. DNA of the CDR3: TGTGCCAGCAGCTCCGCTTTACGGACAGGGGAGGGTGAAAAACTGTTTTTT.

This clone came up a few times. The V gene is TRBV6-6, the J gene TRBJ1-5; D ambiguous. Trimming cost V 7 bases and J 7 bases, with 20 bases left between them. The CDR3 length is 15 residues. CDR1 is MNHNY and CDR2 is SVGAGI in the germline V gene (reference sequence). CDR3 bases: TGTGCCAGCACAAACGGGAGGGAAGGGTTACAGCCCCAGCATTTT. Encoded protein: CASTNGREGLQPQHF.

Written as DNA, the CDR3 is TGTGCCAGCAGCTTAGCGGGAGGGGGCGAGACCCAGTACTTC. Its protein product is CASSLAGGGETQYF. The chain uses TRBV11-2 and TRBJ2-5; a possible D gene is TRBD2 (8 bases). Trimming removed 1 base at V and 5 bases at J, with 11 bases between. The length of the CDR3 is 14 residues. From germline, CDR1 is SGHAT and CDR2 FQNNGV.

The rearrangement links TRBV6-1 to TRBJ2-1, with D hard to call. The CDR3 has 14 residues. The V end was cut by 7 bases, the J end by 9 bases, with 19 bases between. Germline V lookup: CDR1 MNHNS, CDR2 SASEGT. The CDR3 sequence is CASTVRPRLVEQFF. The CDR3 DNA is TGTGCCAGCACCGTCCGGCCCCGGTTGGTTGAGCAGTTCTTC.

The count of this clone is one. The chain couples TRBV28 to TRBJ2-7; D is perhaps TRBD2 (6 bases). Germline V gene sequence: CDR1 MDHEN, CDR2 SYDVKM. V lost 7 bases and J 0 bases, leaving 10 bases between the germline ends. The CDR3 has 13 amino acids. Here the CDR3 DNA reads TGTGCCAGCAATCTAGCGAACTCCTACGAGCAGTACTTC. The encoded protein is CASNLANSYEQYF.

The chain joins TRBV7-2 to TRBJ2-1, with a possible D match to TRBD1 (6 bases). CDR3 length: 16 amino acids. V lost 5 bases, J lost 4 bases, and 18 bases lay in between. Looked up from germline, CDR1 is SGHTA and CDR2 is FQGNSA. The CDR3 DNA is TGTGCCAGCAGCCCTCGGGACAAGCCAGTATACAATGAGCAGTTCTTC. Its protein product is CASSPRDKPVYNEQFF.

This chain connects TRBV6-1 to TRBJ2-2; TRBD2 matches at 12 bases. Germline loops: CDR1 MNHNS, CDR2 SASEGT. This CDR3 region has 17 residues. V was clipped by 1 base and J by 3 bases; unmatched bases: 3. In DNA form, the CDR3 reads TGTGCCAGCAGTGAAGGACTAGCGGGAGCCCACACCGGGGAGCTGTTTTTT. It is translated as CASSEGLAGAHTGELFF.

The chain recombines TRBV4-1 with TRBJ2-7; the D gene is possibly TRBD1 (5 bases). V gave up 3 bases and J gave up 2 bases, with 14 bases separating them. CDR3 length: 15 amino acids. Germline V gives CDR1 MGHRA, CDR2 YSYEKL. The CDR3 nucleotides are TGCGCCAGCAGCCAGGAGACAGCCGAAGCCTACGAGCAGTACTTC. Translating gives CASSQETAEAYEQYF.

This clone was seen just once. The V gene is TRBV28, the J gene TRBJ2-1, with D uncertain. Germline V gene sequence: CDR1 MDHEN, CDR2 SYDVKM. The ends were cut back, 8 bases at V and 5 bases at J, with 13 bases in the middle. The CDR3 extends over 13 amino acids. This chain's CDR3 is CASLGLVDNEQFF. The CDR3 region has the DNA TGTGCCAGCCTTGGGCTAGTCGACAATGAGCAGTTCTTC.

The chain has TRBV28 and TRBJ2-1; D is uncertain. CDR3 size: 16 residues. V lost 5 bases and J lost 0, with 14 bases in between. The germline gives CDR1 MDHEN, CDR2 SYDVKM. The CDR3 sequence is CASSPAMESSYNEQFF. CDR3 DNA sequence: TGTGCCAGCAGTCCCGCCATGGAGAGCTCCTACAATGAGCAGTTCTTC. Full variable domain (outside the CDR3, taken from reference TRBV28 and TRBJ2-1): DVKVTQSSRYLVKRTGEKVFLECVQDMDHENMFWYRQDPGLGLRLIYFSYDVKMKEKGDIPEGYSVSREKKERFSLILESASTNQTSMYLCASSPAMESSYNEQFFGPGTRLTVL.

This chain connects TRBV27 to TRBJ2-7; TRBD2 aligns across 7 bases. The CDR3 contains 16 residues. Germline values: CDR1 MNHEY, CDR2 SMNVEV (reference sequence). V shed 4 bases, J shed 2 bases, and the junction held 11 bases outside the gene matches. The CDR3 loop reads CASSSTSSGLPYEQYF. In DNA form, the CDR3 reads TGTGCCAGCAGTTCCACCTCTAGCGGACTCCCCTACGAGCAGTACTTC.

A note on this clone: An end of the junction differs from the germline gene, which may be a read error. The CDR3, as DNA: TGCGCCAGCAGCCAAGATAGAAGGACTAGTGAAAAACTGTTTTTT. Its protein product is CASSQDRRTSEKLFF. V is TRBV4-3 and J is TRBJ1-4; D not certain. The CDR3 is made up of 15 amino acids. Germline assignment: CDR1 LGHNA and CDR2 YSLEER.

DNA of the CDR3: TGTGCCAGCAGTTTAGTACAGTCGGAGACCCAGTACTTC. Its translation is CASSLVQSETQYF. The chain links TRBV27 to TRBJ2-5; D unclear. CDR3 length equals 13 residues. CDR1 is MNHEY, CDR2 SMNVEV, per germline (reference sequence). Trimming took off 2 bases at V and 5 bases at J, with 9 bases between the two ends.

This clone showed up just once. This rearrangement joins TRBV9 to TRBJ2-7; TRBD1 matches at 10 bases. The CDR3 consists of 15 residues. The ends lost 3 bases at V and 6 bases at J; junction bases unmatched: 9. Germline CDR1 SGDLS, CDR2 YYNGEE. The CDR3: CASSARTGGFGEQYF. For the CDR3, the DNA is TGTGCCAGCAGCGCTAGGACAGGGGGTTTCGGCGAGCAGTACTTC.

The V and J genes are TRBV27 and TRBJ1-2; the D is unclear. The CDR3 has 13 residues. The V gene's germline CDR1 is MNHEY and CDR2 SMNVEV (reference sequence). Trimming took 7 bases from V and 0 from J, leaving 9 bases between them. The CDR3, as DNA: TGTGCCAGCAAGCCTGTAGCTAACTATGGCTACACCTTC. Its translation: CASKPVANYGYTF.

This chain connects TRBV28 to TRBJ2-1, with D unresolved. Germline CDR1 MDHEN, CDR2 SYDVKM. Trimming took off 6 bases at V and 15 bases at J, with 15 bases between the two ends. CDR3 size: 11 residues. CDR3 sequence reads: CASRKAKGSFF. The CDR3 DNA sequence: TGTGCCAGCAGAAAGGCGAAAGGGTCGTTCTTC. The full variable domain, with the rest looked up from reference TRBV28 and TRBJ2-1, is DVKVTQSSRYLVKRTGEKVFLECVQDMDHENMFWYRQDPGLGLRLIYFSYDVKMKEKGDIPEGYSVSREKKERFSLILESASTNQTSMYLCASRKAKGSFFGPGTRLTVL.

A single count supports this clone. CDR3 in DNA: TGCAGCGTTGGCGAGGGCCAGGCGTACGAGCAGTACTTC. This sequence encodes CSVGEGQAYEQYF. The rearrangement joins TRBV29-1 to TRBJ2-5, with TRBD2 as a possible D gene (5 bases). The J call is uncertain, as TRBJ2-7 better fits the DNA end. Germline V gives CDR1 SQVTM, CDR2 ANQGSEA. This CDR3 region has 13 residues.

This chain connects TRBV19 to TRBJ2-7; D may be TRBD2 (6 bases). The CDR3 length is 12 residues. V was clipped by 10 bases and J by 6 bases, with 16 bases between them. Germline V CDR1 and CDR2: LNHDA, SQIVND (reference sequence). CDR3 sequence reads: CATSNGSPEQYF. As DNA, the CDR3 is TGTGCCACCTCAAACGGGAGTCCCGAGCAGTACTTC.

The sample holds one count of this clone. Here the CDR3 reads CASSLQDPYEQYF. The CDR3, as DNA: TGTGCCAGCAGCTTACAGGACCCCTACGAGCAGTACTTC. V gene TRBV11-2 combines with J gene TRBJ2-7; D is undetermined. The CDR3 is 13 amino acids. CDR1 and CDR2 (germline): SGHAT, FQNNGV. Trimming stripped 2 bases from V and 2 bases from J, with 7 bases between.